This record looks at one TCR beta chain sequence and its context. The CDR3 sequence is 16 residues long. Looked up from germline, CDR1 is MNHEY and CDR2 is SMNVEV (reference sequence). Trimming took off 0 bases at V and 0 bases at J, with 9 bases between the two ends. The record originates from a study of blood T cell repertoires in COVID-19. The repertoire was sequenced with immunoSEQ multiplex PCR; TCRdb's copy has only in-frame clones and lacks some. Of 84,000 or so clones listed, about 83% are singletons. The J gene is TRBJ1-3, the V gene TRBV27, with D tentatively TRBD1 (5 bases). The source is a man in his sixties with acute or convalescent COVID-19. Sequences were obtained from peripheral blood. CDR3 sequence: CASSLSAGDSGNTIYF. DNA for the CDR3: TGTGCCAGCAGTTTATCCGCGGGGGACTCTGGAAACACCATATATTTT.